The 25 T cell receptor beta chains given below trace back to one sample, sequenced in a study of control samples from healthy donors and cancer patients. Profiling relied on immunoSEQ multiplex PCR, and the TCRdb table lists in-frame clones only, not all of them. The sample yields about 42,000 clones, over 65% seen once. The sequencing input was blood. The receptor source for this set is a man between 60 and 75 years old in good health.

This clone was recorded a few times. This chain joins TRBV30 and TRBJ1-1; tentatively, D is TRBD1 (5 bases). Germline lookup yields CDR1 GTSNPN and CDR2 SVGIG (reference sequence). CDR3 length: 14 residues. Trimming pared 0 bases from V and 1 base from J, leaving 9 bases between. DNA of the CDR3: TGTGCCTGGAGTGTTAACAGGAAGAACACTGAAGCTTTCTTT. This gives the protein CAWSVNRKNTEAFF.

The V gene is TRBV7-2, the J gene TRBJ1-1, with D uncertain. This CDR3 has 13 residues. Germline CDR1 reads SGHTA; CDR2 reads FQGNSA. Trimming cost V 5 bases and J 5 bases, with 12 bases left between them. The CDR3 sequence: CASSLEQRTEAFF. DNA of the CDR3: TGTGCCAGCAGCCTTGAACAGCGAACTGAAGCTTTCTTT.

This chain joins TRBV5-1 and TRBJ1-6; 10 positions agree with TRBD1. Trimming took 2 bases from V and 6 from J; bases not matched to a gene: 8. The CDR3 is 17 amino acids. The germline CDR1 and CDR2 sequences are SGHRS and YFSETQ. The CDR3 DNA is TGCGCCAGCAGCTTTTCCCTTGGGACAGGGGCTAATTCACCCCTCCACTTT. It encodes CASSFSLGTGANSPLHF.

The chain links TRBV30 to TRBJ2-1, with 7 nucleotides matching TRBD2. The CDR3 contains 15 residues. In germline, CDR1 is GTSNPN, CDR2 SVGIG (reference sequence). Trimming cost V 1 base and J 0 bases; bases outside gene matches: 3. The CDR3 region is CAWSGLAASYNEQFF. The CDR3 DNA reads TGTGCCTGGAGTGGGCTAGCGGCCTCCTACAATGAGCAGTTCTTC.

The chain employs TRBV11-2 and TRBJ1-2; TRBD1 might be the D (6 bases). V was shortened by 2 bases and J by 0 bases, with 13 bases between the two germline ends. The CDR3 extends over 16 amino acids. Per the germline V gene, CDR1 is SGHAT and CDR2 is FQNNGV. The CDR3 spells CASSLNQGIANYGYTF. CDR3 in DNA: TGTGCCAGCAGCTTAAACCAGGGGATCGCTAACTATGGCTACACCTTC.

This clone has only one observation. The V and J genes are TRBV6-5 and TRBJ1-1, with 7 bases identical to TRBD1. The CDR3 runs 14 residues. Germline-derived CDR1 and CDR2 are MNHEY and SVGAGI. J lost 4 bases, V lost 5 bases, and 7 bases had no gene match. The DNA for the CDR3 is TGTGCCAGCAGTACTGGACAGGCCCTCACTGAAGCTTTCTTT. Its translation is CASSTGQALTEAFF.

This chain connects TRBV6-4 to TRBJ2-1; 9 nucleotides match TRBD1. CDR1 and CDR2 (germline): MRHNA, SNTAGT. Trimming at V came to 5 bases and at J to 9 bases, leaving 11 bases not matched to a gene. The CDR3 spans 15 residues. The CDR3 here is CASSLAPGQGGEQFF. CDR3 coding DNA: TGTGCCAGCAGTTTGGCCCCGGGACAGGGTGGTGAGCAGTTCTTC.

This clone has a handful of counts. This chain uses TRBV7-2 with TRBJ2-7, with 11 bases matching TRBD1. The length of the CDR3 is 15 residues. Germline lookup yields CDR1 SGHTA and CDR2 FQGNSA. With V trimmed by 2 bases and J by 6 bases, 6 bases remained unmatched. In DNA, the CDR3 is TGTGCCAGCAGCTTAATCAGGACAGGGGGCGGCGAGCAGTACTTC. This encodes CASSLIRTGGGEQYF.

CDR3 DNA sequence: TGTGCCAGCAGCAGACAGGAGAACACTGAAGCTTTCTTT. This translates into CASSRQENTEAFF. The chain carries TRBV27 and TRBJ1-1; possible D gene TRBD1, 6 bases. In germline, CDR1 is MNHEY, CDR2 SMNVEV (reference sequence). Trimming took 6 bases from V and 1 from J, leaving 9 bases between them. CDR3 length: 13 residues.

This chain joins TRBV9 and TRBJ2-2; TRBD1 might be the D (6 bases). CDR3 length: 14 amino acids. Trimming left V 0 bases short and J 4 bases short, with 7 bases between. Germline V gene data show CDR1 as SGDLS and CDR2 as YYNGEE. CDR3 region: CASSVVGATGELFF. CDR3 bases: TGTGCCAGCAGCGTAGTGGGGGCCACCGGGGAGCTGTTTTTT.

The V call is TRBV7-2, the J call TRBJ2-5, with 9 bases lining up with TRBD1. The CDR3 extends over 16 amino acids. Unmatched junction bases numbered 9, after V lost 4 bases and J lost 3 bases. Germline loops: CDR1 SGHTA, CDR2 FQGNSA. CDR3 DNA sequence: TGTGCCAGCAGCTCCTGGGACAGGGCCAAAAAAGAGACCCAGTACTTC. Translation gives CASSSWDRAKKETQYF.

The V gene is TRBV28, the J gene TRBJ1-2, with 9 bases that match TRBD1. CDR1 is MDHEN and CDR2 is SYDVKM in the germline V gene. The CDR3 length is 13 residues. J lost 8 bases, V lost 3 bases, and 4 bases had no gene match. The CDR3 region is CASSFGTGKGYTF. Written as DNA, the CDR3 is TGTGCCAGCAGTTTCGGGACAGGGAAAGGCTACACCTTC.

As DNA, the CDR3 is TGTGCCAGCAGTTACTCGAAGGCAGTGCGCGGCACTGAAGCTTTCTTT. As protein: CASSYSKAVRGTEAFF. The chain links TRBV6-5 to TRBJ1-1; no firm D call. Trimming stripped 0 bases from V and 4 bases from J, with 15 bases between. The germline V gene has CDR1 MNHEY and CDR2 SVGAGI. This CDR3 has 16 amino acids.

V usage is TRBV28 and J usage is TRBJ1-1; TRBD1 matches at 7 bases. After removal of 4 bases from V and 1 base from J, the junction contained 6 bases not matched to a gene. Germline V gene sequence: CDR1 MDHEN, CDR2 SYDVKM. The CDR3 runs to 15 residues. DNA of the CDR3: TGTGCCAGCAGTTCCCCCGGGACAGAGAACACTGAAGCTTTCTTT. Translating gives CASSSPGTENTEAFF.

This clone appeared a single time. The V and J genes are TRBV3-1 (or the pseudogene TRBV3-2) and TRBJ2-7; 10 nucleotides match TRBD2. The CDR3 runs to 17 residues. The V segment lost 7 bases and the J segment 4 bases; nucleotides outside the gene matches: 16. From germline, CDR1 is LGHDT and CDR2 YNNKEL (reference sequence). The CDR3 DNA sequence: TGTGCCAGCACCCCGGGGCTAGCGGGAGAAGGGACGTACGAGCAGTACTTC. Residues: CASTPGLAGEGTYEQYF.

On this clone: A read error may produce the germline difference seen at one junction end. The chain is built from TRBV7-7 and TRBJ2-3; 11 nucleotides align to TRBD2. Looked up from germline, CDR1 is SSHAT and CDR2 is FNYEAQ (reference sequence). The CDR3 length is 15 residues. The CDR3 region has the DNA TGTGCTAGCAGCGCGACTAGCGGGACTGGAGATACGCAGTATTTT. This encodes CASSATSGTGDTQYF.

V and J are TRBV27 and TRBJ2-1; 7 bases are shared with TRBD1. CDR3 length equals 14 residues. The germline V gene has CDR1 MNHEY and CDR2 SMNVEV (reference sequence). V gave up 2 bases and J gave up 4 bases; unmatched junction bases: 2. CDR3: CASSLRGHYNEQFF. The CDR3, as DNA: TGTGCCAGCAGTTTAAGGGGGCATTACAATGAGCAGTTCTTC.

The rearrangement uses TRBV11-3 and TRBJ2-5, with D maybe TRBD1 (5 bases). This CDR3 is built from 13 residues. The V gene's germline CDR1 is SGHNT and CDR2 YENEEA. The V gene lost 5 bases and the J gene lost 6 bases, with 13 bases spanning the gap. The CDR3 reads CASSEDQGKTQYF. Here the CDR3 DNA reads TGTGCCAGCAGCGAGGATCAGGGAAAGACCCAGTACTTC.

The chain uses TRBV9 and TRBJ2-4; D uncertain. From germline, CDR1 is SGDLS and CDR2 YYNGEE. V was cut by 0 bases and J by 2 bases, with 6 bases left in between. This CDR3 spans 14 amino acids. This CDR3 is CASSVEGSKNIQYF. The CDR3 DNA reads as TGTGCCAGCAGCGTAGAGGGTTCCAAAAACATTCAGTACTTC.

The chain carries TRBV10-3 and TRBJ1-1, with D perhaps TRBD1 (5 bases). The CDR3 contains 13 residues. V lost 6 bases, J lost 4 bases, and 12 bases lay in between. CDR1 ENHRY and CDR2 SYGVKD come from the germline V gene. CDR3 loop: CAIRILDSTEAFF. For the CDR3, the DNA is TGTGCCATCAGGATCCTAGACAGCACTGAAGCTTTCTTT.

This chain connects TRBV6-2 or TRBV6-3 to TRBJ2-3, with 13 bases matching TRBD2. The CDR3 contains 17 residues. The V segment lost 6 bases and the J segment 2 bases; nucleotides outside the gene matches: 8. Germline lookup yields CDR1 MNHEY and CDR2 SVGEGT. The CDR3 sequence is CASSHRLAGGSTDTQYF. The CDR3 region has the DNA TGTGCCAGCAGCCACCGACTAGCGGGGGGATCCACAGATACGCAGTATTTT.

The rearrangement uses TRBV7-9 and TRBJ2-7; D uncertain. Per the germline V gene, CDR1 is SEHNR and CDR2 is FQNEAQ (reference sequence). The ends were cut back, 6 bases at V and 1 base at J, with 10 bases in the middle. The CDR3 has 13 amino acids. The CDR3 here is CASSPSRSYEQYF. The DNA for the CDR3 is TGTGCCAGCAGTCCGTCAAGGTCCTACGAGCAGTACTTC.

This clone has a handful of counts. This chain joins TRBV7-2 and TRBJ2-2, with unresolved D. CDR1 SGHTA and CDR2 FQGNSA come from the germline V gene. The CDR3 contains 13 residues. The germline V and J ends were trimmed by 3 bases and 5 bases, with 7 bases remaining between them. The CDR3, as DNA: TGTGCCAGCAGCTTTACCGCTACCGGGGAGCTGTTTTTT. Its protein product is CASSFTATGELFF.

The chain is built from TRBV11-2 and TRBJ1-1, with D perhaps matching TRBD1 (5 bases). The CDR3 runs to 15 residues. Germline V gene sequence: CDR1 SGHAT, CDR2 FQNNGV. V was shortened by 3 bases and J by 5 bases, with 16 bases between the two germline ends. CDR3 DNA sequence: TGTGCCAGCAGCTTCGCCGAGGGGCTGAGAACTGAAGCTTTCTTT. Residues: CASSFAEGLRTEAFF.

The rearrangement links TRBV25-1 to TRBJ2-1; a possible D gene is TRBD2 (6 bases). The CDR3 loop spans 15 amino acids. Trimming removed 1 base at V and 4 bases at J, with 11 bases between. CDR1 is MGHDK, CDR2 SYGVNS, per germline. The CDR3 region has the DNA TGTGCCAGCAGTGAATCAGGGACTCGTTACAATGAGCAGTTCTTC. Its translation is CASSESGTRYNEQFF. Using reference TRBV25-1 and TRBJ2-1 for the parts outside the CDR3, the full variable domain is EADIYQTPRYLVIGTGKKITLECSQTMGHDKMYWYQQDPGMELHLIHYSYGVNSTEKGDLSSESTVSRIRTEHFPLTLESARPSHTSQYLCASSESGTRYNEQFFGPGTRLTVL.